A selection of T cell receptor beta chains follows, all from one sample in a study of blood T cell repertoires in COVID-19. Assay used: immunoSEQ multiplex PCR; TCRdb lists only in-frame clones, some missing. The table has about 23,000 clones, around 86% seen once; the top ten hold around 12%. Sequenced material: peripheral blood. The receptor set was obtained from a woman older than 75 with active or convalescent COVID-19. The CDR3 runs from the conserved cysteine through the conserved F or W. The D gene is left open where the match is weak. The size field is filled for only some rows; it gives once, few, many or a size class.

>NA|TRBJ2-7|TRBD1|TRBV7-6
TGTGCCAGCAGCGACCGACAGGGCTTTTATCACGAGCAGTACTTC
CASSDRQGFYHEQYF
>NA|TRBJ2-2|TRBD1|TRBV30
TGTGCCTGGCGTGGCAGGGGGCGGTTGTACACCGGGGAGCTGTTTTTT
CAWRGRGRLYTGELFF
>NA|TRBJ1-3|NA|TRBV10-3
TGTGCCACGGGCTCTGGAAACACCATATATTTT
CATGSGNTIYF
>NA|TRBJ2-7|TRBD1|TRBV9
TGTGCCAGCAGCGTAGCGGACAGGGGGCACGAGCAGTACTTC
CASSVADRGHEQYF
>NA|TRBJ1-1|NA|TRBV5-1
TGCGCCAGCAGCTTGGTACCAGGGAACACTGAAGCTTTCTTT
CASSLVPGNTEAFF
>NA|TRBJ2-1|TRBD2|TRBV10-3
TGTGCCATCACCGGGACTAGCGGCTACAATGAGCAGTTCTTC
CAITGTSGYNEQFF
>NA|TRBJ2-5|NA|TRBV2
TGTGCCAGCAGTCCCACAGGGTTCGAGACCCAGTACTTC
CASSPTGFETQYF
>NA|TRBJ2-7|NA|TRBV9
TGTGCCAGCAGCGGGTCTACGCACGAGCAGTACTTC
CASSGSTHEQYF
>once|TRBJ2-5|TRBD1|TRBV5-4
TGTGCCAGCAGCCCCCCTACAGGGGGCAGAGGAGAGACCCAGTACTTC
CASSPPTGGRGETQYF
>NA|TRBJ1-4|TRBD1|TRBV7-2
TGTGCCAGCAGCCTCGACAGGGGACGTGAAAAACTGTTTTTT
CASSLDRGREKLFF
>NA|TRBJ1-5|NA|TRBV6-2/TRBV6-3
TGTGCCAGCAGTTACGGGGGAGCGGGTGGTCAGCCCCAGCATTTT
CASSYGGAGGQPQHF
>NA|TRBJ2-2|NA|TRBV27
TGTGCCAGCAGTCCCCCTAAGTTAGGGGAGCTGTTTTTT
CASSPPKLGELFF
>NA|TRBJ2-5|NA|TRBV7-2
TGTGCCAGCAGCTTAGTTTCCCTGACACAAGAGACCCAGTACTTC
CASSLVSLTQETQYF
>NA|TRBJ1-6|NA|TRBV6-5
TGTGCCAGCACCCCACAGGGTGGAACACCCCTCCACTTT
CASTPQGGTPLHF
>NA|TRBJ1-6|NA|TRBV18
TGTGCCAGCTCATCTAGCTCCTATAATTCACCCCTCCACTTT
CASSSSSYNSPLHF
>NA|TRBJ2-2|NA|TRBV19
TGTGCCAGTAGTCCCAGGGGCTGGGCGAACACCGGGGAGCTGTTTTTT
CASSPRGWANTGELFF
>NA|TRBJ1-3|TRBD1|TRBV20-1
TGCAGTGCTAGAAATGACAGGGTCGAATATTTT
CSARNDRVEYF
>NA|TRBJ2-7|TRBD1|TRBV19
TGTGCCAGTAGTATCGCGACAGGGTCCTACGAGCAGTACTTC
CASSIATGSYEQYF
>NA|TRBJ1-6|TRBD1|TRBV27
TGTGCCAGCAGGGACAGGGCCTATAATTCACCCCTCCACTTT
CASRDRAYNSPLHF
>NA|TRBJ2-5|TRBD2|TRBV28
TGTGCCAGCAGTGCTTATGCCGCGGGGGTAGAGACCCAGTACTTC
CASSAYAAGVETQYF
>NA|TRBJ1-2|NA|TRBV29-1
TGCAGCGTTGAGGTCAGGCTGCGAGGCTACACCTTC
CSVEVRLRGYTF
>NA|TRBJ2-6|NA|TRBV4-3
TGCGCCAGCAGCCAAGACCTGAGCTCTGGGGCCAACGTCCTGACTTTC
CASSQDLSSGANVLTF